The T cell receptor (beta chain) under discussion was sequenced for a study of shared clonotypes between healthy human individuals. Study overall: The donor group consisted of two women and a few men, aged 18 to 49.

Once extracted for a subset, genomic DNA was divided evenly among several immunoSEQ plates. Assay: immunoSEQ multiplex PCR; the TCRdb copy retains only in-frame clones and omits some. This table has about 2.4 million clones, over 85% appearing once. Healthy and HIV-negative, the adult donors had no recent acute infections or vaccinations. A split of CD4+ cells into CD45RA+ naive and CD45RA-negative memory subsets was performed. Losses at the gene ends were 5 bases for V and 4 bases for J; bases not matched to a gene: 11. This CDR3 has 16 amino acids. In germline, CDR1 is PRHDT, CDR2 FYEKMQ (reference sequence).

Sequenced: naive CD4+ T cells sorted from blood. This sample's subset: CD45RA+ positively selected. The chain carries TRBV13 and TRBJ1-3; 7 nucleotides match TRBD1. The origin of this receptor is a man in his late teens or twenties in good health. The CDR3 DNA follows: TGTGCCAGCAGCCTATACGACAGGGCATCCGGAAACACCATATATTTT. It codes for CASSLYDRASGNTIYF. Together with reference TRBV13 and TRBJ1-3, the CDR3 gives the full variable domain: AAGVIQSPRHLIKEKRETATLKCYPIPRHDTVYWYQQGPGQDPQFLISFYEKMQSDKGSIPDRFSAQQFSDYHSELNMSSLELGDSALYFCASSLYDRASGNTIYFGEGSWLTVV.